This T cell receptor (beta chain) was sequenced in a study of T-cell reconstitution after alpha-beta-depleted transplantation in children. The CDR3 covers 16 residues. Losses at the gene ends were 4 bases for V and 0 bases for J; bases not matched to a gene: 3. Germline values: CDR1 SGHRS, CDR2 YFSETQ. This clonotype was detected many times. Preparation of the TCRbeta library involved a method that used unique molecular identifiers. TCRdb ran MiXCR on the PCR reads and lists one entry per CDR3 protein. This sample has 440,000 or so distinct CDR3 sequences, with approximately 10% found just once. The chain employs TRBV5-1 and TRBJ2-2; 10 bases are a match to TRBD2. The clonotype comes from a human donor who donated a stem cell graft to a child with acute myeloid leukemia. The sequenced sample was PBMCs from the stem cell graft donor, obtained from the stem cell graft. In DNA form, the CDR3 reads TGCGCCAGCAGCCCCGGACTAGCGGCGAACACCGGGGAGCTGTTTTTT. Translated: CASSPGLAANTGELFF. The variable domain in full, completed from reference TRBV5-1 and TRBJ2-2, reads KAGVTQTPRYLIKTRGQQVTLSCSPISGHRSVSWYQQTPGQGLQFLFEYFSETQRNKGNFPGRFSGRQFSNSRSEMNVSTLELGDSALYLCASSPGLAANTGELFFGEGSRLTVL.